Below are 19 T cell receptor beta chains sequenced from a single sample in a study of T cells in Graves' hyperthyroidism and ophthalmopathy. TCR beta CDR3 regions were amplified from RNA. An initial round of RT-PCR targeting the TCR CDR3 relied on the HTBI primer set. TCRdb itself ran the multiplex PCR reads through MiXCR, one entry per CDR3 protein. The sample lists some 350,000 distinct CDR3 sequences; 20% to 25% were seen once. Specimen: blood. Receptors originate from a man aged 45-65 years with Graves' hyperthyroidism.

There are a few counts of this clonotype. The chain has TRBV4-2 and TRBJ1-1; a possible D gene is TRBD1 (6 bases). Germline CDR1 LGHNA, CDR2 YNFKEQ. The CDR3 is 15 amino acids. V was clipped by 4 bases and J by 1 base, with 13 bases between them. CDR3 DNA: TGTGCCAGCAGCCTATCACCGGGACAGAACACTGAAGCTTTCTTT. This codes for CASSLSPGQNTEAFF.

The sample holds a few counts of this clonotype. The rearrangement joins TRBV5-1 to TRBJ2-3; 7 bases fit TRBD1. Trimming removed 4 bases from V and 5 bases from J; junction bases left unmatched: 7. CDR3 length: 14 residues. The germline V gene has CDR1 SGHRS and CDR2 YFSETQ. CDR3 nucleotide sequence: TGCGCCAGCAGCCCAACCCAGGGGGAAGATACGCAGTATTTT. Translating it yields CASSPTQGEDTQYF.

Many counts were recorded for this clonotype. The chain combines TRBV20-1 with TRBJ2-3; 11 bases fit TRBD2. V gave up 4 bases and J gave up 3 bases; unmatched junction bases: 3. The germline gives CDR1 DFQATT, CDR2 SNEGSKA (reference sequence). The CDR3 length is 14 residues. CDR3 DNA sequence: TGCAGTGCTACACTAGCGGGAGTGACAGATACGCAGTATTTT. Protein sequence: CSATLAGVTDTQYF.

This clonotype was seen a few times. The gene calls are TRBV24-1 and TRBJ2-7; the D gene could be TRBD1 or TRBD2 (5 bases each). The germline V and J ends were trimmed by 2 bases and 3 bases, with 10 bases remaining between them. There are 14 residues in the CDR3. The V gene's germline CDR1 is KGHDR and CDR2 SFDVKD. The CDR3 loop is CATSDSRGLYEQYF. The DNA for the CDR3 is TGTGCCACCAGTGATTCGAGGGGCCTCTACGAGCAGTACTTC.

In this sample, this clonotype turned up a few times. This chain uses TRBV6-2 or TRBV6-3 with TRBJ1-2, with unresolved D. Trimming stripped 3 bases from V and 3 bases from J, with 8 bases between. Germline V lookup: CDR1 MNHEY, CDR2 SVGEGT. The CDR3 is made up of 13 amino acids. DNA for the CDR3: TGTGCCAGCAGTTATGAAAGAGACTATGGCTACACCTTC. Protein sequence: CASSYERDYGYTF.

The CDR3 nucleotides are TGCAGTGCTAGAGAACCAAATCAGCCCCAGCATTTT. Its protein product is CSAREPNQPQHF. V is TRBV20-1 and J is TRBJ1-5, with D uncertain. The CDR3 totals 12 residues. V was clipped by 0 bases and J by 4 bases, with 4 bases between them. Germline CDR1 is DFQATT and CDR2 is SNEGSKA (reference sequence).

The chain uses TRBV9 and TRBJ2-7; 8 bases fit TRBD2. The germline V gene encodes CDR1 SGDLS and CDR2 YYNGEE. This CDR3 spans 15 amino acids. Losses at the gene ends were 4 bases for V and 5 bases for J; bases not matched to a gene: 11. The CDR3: CASSSSGGGLNEQYF. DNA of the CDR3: TGTGCCAGCAGCTCATCGGGGGGGGGGCTGAACGAGCAGTACTTC.

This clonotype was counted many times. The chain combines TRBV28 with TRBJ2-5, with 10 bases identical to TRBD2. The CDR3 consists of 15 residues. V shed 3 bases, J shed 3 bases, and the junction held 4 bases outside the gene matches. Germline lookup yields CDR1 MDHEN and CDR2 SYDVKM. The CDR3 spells CASSFWTSGKETQYF. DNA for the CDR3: TGTGCCAGCAGTTTCTGGACTAGCGGAAAAGAGACCCAGTACTTC. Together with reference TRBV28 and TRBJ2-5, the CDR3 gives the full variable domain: DVKVTQSSRYLVKRTGEKVFLECVQDMDHENMFWYRQDPGLGLRLIYFSYDVKMKEKGDIPEGYSVSREKKERFSLILESASTNQTSMYLCASSFWTSGKETQYFGPGTRLLVL.

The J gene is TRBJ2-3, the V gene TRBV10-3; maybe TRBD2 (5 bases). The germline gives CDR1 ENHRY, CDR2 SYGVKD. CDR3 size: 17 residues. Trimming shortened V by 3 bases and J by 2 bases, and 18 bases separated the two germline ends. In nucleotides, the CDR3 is TGTGCCATCAGTGATTTTCCGGGAACAACACCCACAGATACGCAGTATTTT. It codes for CAISDFPGTTPTDTQYF.

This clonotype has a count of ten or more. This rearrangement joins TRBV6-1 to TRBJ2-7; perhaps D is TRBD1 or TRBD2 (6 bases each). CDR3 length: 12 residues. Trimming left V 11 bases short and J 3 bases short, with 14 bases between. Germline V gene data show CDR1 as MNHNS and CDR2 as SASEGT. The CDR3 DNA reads TGTGCCTGCGGGGACACCCGCTACGAGCAGTACTTC. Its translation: CACGDTRYEQYF.

The CDR3 bases are TGTGCCAGCAGATTGGGCAATCAGCCCCAGCATTTT. It yields the protein CASRLGNQPQHF. The gene calls are TRBV27 and TRBJ1-5; D not certain. There are 12 residues in the CDR3. Germline V CDR1 and CDR2: MNHEY, SMNVEV (reference sequence). Deletions cut 6 bases from V and 2 bases from J, with 5 bases between.

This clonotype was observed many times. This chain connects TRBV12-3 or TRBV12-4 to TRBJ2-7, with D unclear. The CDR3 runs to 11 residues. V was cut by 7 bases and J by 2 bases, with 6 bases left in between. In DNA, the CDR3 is TGTGCCAGCATGGCAACCTACGAGCAGTACTTC. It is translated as CASMATYEQYF.

The CDR3 protein is CASSWLGSNEQFF. The CDR3 DNA is TGTGCCAGCAGTTGGCTAGGGAGCAATGAGCAGTTCTTC. The V call is TRBV6-1, the J call TRBJ2-1; a weak D match, TRBD2 (5 bases). V shed 5 bases and J shed 6 bases, with 11 bases lying between them. The CDR3 is 13 amino acids. Looked up from germline, CDR1 is MNHNS and CDR2 is SASEGT.

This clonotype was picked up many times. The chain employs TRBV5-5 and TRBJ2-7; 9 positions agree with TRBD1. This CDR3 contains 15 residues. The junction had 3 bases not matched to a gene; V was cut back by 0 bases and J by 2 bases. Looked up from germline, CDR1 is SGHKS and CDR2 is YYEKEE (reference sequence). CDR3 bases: TGTGCCAGCAGCTTGGCGGGACAGGGACCCTACGAGCAGTACTTC. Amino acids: CASSLAGQGPYEQYF.

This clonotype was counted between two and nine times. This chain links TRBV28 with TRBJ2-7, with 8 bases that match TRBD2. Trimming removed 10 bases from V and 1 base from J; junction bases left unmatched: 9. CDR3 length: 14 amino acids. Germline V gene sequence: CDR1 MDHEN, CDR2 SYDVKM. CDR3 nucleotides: TGTGCCACCTTCACCGGGACTAGATCCTACGAGCAGTACTTC. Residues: CATFTGTRSYEQYF.

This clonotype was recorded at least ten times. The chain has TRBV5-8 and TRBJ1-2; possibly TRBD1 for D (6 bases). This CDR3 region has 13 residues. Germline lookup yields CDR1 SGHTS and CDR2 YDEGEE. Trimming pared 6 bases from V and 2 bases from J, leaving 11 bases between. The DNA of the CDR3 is TGTGCCAGCACCACGACAGGAAACTATGGCTACACCTTC. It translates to CASTTTGNYGYTF.

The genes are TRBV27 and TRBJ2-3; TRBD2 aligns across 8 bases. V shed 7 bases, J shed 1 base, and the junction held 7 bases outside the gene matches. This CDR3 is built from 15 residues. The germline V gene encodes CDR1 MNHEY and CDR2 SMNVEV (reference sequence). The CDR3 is CASIGGAGGTDTQYF. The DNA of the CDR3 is TGTGCCAGCATTGGGGGAGCGGGAGGCACAGATACGCAGTATTTT.

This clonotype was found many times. Written as DNA, the CDR3 is TGTGCCAGCAGCCAAGAAGTGGGGCTCTCCTACAATGAGCAGTTCTTC. Translated: CASSQEVGLSYNEQFF. The chain uses TRBV3-1 and TRBJ2-1, with D tentatively TRBD1 (5 bases). The germline V and J ends were trimmed by 0 bases and 0 bases, with 9 bases remaining between them. There are 16 residues in the CDR3. Germline loops: CDR1 LGHDT, CDR2 YNNKEL (reference sequence).

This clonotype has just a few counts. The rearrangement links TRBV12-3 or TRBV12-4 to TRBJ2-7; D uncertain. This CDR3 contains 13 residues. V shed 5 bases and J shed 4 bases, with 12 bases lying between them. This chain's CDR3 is CASSLTTPYEQYF. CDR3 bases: TGTGCCAGCAGTCTGACCACGCCTTACGAGCAGTACTTC.